This T cell receptor beta chain was identified during a study of T cells after posttransplantation cyclophosphamide. Points from the study as a whole: TRB clonality was highly associated with recipient CMV seropositivity and reactivation. Later blood repertoires were often dominated by clones from the donor CD8+ memory compartment. Tissue-infiltrating T cells from skin or gut overlapped little with blood T cells.

This clone was seen just once. Its specificity is not known. Peripheral blood was collected from the related graft donor on the marrow donation day. The CDR3 is 15 amino acids. Germline-derived CDR1 and CDR2 are SNHLY and FYNNEI. V was pared by 7 bases and J by 4 bases, with 7 bases of the junction left unmatched. Data came from immunoSEQ multiplex PCR; TCRdb stores just in-frame clones and leaves some out. The sample shows thousands of clones, 70% to 80% of them seen only once. Input material: memory CD8+ T cells sorted from blood. The sequence came from a woman aged 55-69 years in good health, CMV-negative, and a related stem cell transplant donor. The V call is TRBV2, the J call TRBJ2-5; 12 bases align to TRBD2. This CDR3 is CASIFASGRGETQYF. The CDR3 DNA sequence: TGTGCCAGCATATTCGCTAGCGGGAGGGGAGAGACCCAGTACTTC.